This is a list of T cell receptor beta chains from one sample in a study of shared clonotypes between healthy human individuals. Clones were sequenced by immunoSEQ multiplex PCR, and TCRdb holds only the in-frame ones, with some missing. The table includes approximately 1.9 million clones, approximately 92% detected once. The sequenced material came from naive CD8+ T cells from PBMCs. These receptors came from a man younger than 35 in good health. Some clones in this sample may be carry-over from other donors' samples. The CDR3 runs from the conserved cysteine through the conserved F or W.

v_gene: TRBV7-6
j_gene: TRBJ1-5
CDR3aa: CASSLDRRLGDGQPQHF

v_gene: TRBV7-6
j_gene: TRBJ2-1
CDR3aa: CASSPDPSSYNEQFF

v_gene: TRBV27
j_gene: TRBJ2-5
CDR3aa: CASSFLDQETQYF

v_gene: TRBV4-3
j_gene: TRBJ2-5
CDR3aa: CASSQGLSETQYF

v_gene: TRBV4-3
j_gene: TRBJ1-1
CDR3aa: CASSQDPEGRTEAFF

v_gene: TRBV4-2
j_gene: TRBJ1-5
CDR3aa: CASSQGVGGLNGNQPQHF

v_gene: TRBV5-1
j_gene: TRBJ2-1
CDR3aa: CASSLTGGPSYNEQFF

v_gene: TRBV7-9
j_gene: TRBJ2-2
CDR3aa: CASSPRLGNTGELFF

v_gene: TRBV2
j_gene: TRBJ2-3
CDR3aa: CASSGTSGRTKSTDTQYF

v_gene: TRBV18
j_gene: TRBJ2-1
CDR3aa: CASSPLPRLAQYNEQFF

v_gene: TRBV10-3
j_gene: TRBJ2-2
CDR3aa: CAISEATSGRAGELFF

v_gene: TRBV15
j_gene: TRBJ1-5
CDR3aa: CATSLRVRQGQPQHF

v_gene: TRBV28
j_gene: TRBJ1-5
CDR3aa: CASSFHGSNQPQHF